What follows describes a single T cell receptor (beta chain). Antigen specificity is unknown. The authors ran a second PCR of roughly 6 to 12 cycles using a sample-barcoded 5' primer and a J-beta primer mix. Every molecule of cDNA carried a tag from a template-switch adaptor with 12 random nucleotides. Using its own MiXCR run on the 5' RACE reads, TCRdb lists one record per CDR3 protein. Altogether some 1.4 million distinct CDR3 sequences are present, 42% being singletons, with the ten largest covering roughly 7.9%. This record belongs to a study of blood T cells in healthy people across ages. Study-wide results and caveats: Higher diversity, along with more naive CD4+ cells, distinguished long-lived donors from aged donors.

V was pared by 1 base and J by 8 bases, with 17 bases of the junction left unmatched. The CDR3 has 18 residues. The germline CDR1 and CDR2 sequences are SGHTA and FQGNSA. The rearrangement links TRBV7-2 to TRBJ2-1; TRBD2 matches at 7 bases. The sequence was obtained from a woman younger than 35 in good health. What was sequenced was blood. The CDR3 loop is CASSLESMGGSGGYEQFF. The CDR3 nucleotides read TGTGCCAGCAGCTTAGAGTCTATGGGGGGGAGTGGTGGCTATGAGCAGTTCTTC.